The present TCR beta chain was sequenced within a study of shared clonotypes between healthy human individuals. Study outcomes and limitations: Tissues were not sampled, only blood, and their repertoires likely differ.

Per the germline V gene, CDR1 is MDHEN and CDR2 is SYDVKM. V lost 8 bases and J lost 5; bases outside the gene matches: 14. The CDR3 has 15 amino acids. Template for every sorted-subset replicate PCR totaled 150 to 250 ng DNA, approximately 30,000 T cell genomes. Clones were read by immunoSEQ multiplex PCR, and TCRdb kept only the in-frame ones, dropping some. Of about 2.5 million clones listed, less than 95% are singletons. Comments on this clone: Its target is unknown.

The sequence derives from a man aged 18 to 29 in good health. Some clones in this sample may be carry-over from other donors' samples. Sequencing was done on a sample of naive CD4+ T cells from PBMCs. Noted subset: CD45RA+ positively selected. The chain is built from TRBV28 and TRBJ1-1; TRBD1 agrees at 7 bases. CDR3 sequence reads: CASDRGGGARTEAFF. The CDR3, as DNA: TGTGCCAGCGACCGGGGAGGGGGCGCGAGAACTGAAGCTTTCTTT.